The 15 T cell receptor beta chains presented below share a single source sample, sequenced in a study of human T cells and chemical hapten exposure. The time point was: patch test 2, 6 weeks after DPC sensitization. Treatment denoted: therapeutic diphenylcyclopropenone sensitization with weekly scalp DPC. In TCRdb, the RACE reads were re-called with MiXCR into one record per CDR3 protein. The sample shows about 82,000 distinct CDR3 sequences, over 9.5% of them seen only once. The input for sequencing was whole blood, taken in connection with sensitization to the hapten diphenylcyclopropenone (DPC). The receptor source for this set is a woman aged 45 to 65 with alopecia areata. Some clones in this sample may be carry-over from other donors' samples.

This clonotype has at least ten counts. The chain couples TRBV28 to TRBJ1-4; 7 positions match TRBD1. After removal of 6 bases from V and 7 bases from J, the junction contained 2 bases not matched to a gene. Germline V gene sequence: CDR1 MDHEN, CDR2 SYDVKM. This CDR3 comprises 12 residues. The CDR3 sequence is CASRSGGEKLFF. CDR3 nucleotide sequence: TGTGCCAGCAGGTCAGGGGGTGAAAAACTGTTTTTT.

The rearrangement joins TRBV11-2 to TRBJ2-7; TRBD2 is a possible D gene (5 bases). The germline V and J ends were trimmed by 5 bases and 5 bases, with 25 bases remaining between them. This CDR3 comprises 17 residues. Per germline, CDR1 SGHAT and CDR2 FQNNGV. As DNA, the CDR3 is TGTGCCAGCAGCCTCGGAGGAAGGGCGGGCGATTCCCACGAGCAGTACTTC. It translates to CASSLGGRAGDSHEQYF.

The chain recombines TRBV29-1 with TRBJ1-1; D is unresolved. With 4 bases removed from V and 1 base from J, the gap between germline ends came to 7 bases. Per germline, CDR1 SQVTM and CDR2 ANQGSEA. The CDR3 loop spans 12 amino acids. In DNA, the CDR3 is TGCAGCGTTGTAGGGCCGAACACTGAAGCTTTCTTT. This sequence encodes CSVVGPNTEAFF.

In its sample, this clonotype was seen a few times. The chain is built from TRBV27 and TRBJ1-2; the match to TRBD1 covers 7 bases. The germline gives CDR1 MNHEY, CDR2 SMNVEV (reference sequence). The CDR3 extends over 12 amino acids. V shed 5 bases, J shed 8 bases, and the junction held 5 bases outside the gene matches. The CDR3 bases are TGTGCCAGCAGTACGACAGGGAGCGGCTACACCTTC. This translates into CASSTTGSGYTF.

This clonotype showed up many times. CDR3 sequence reads: CASSLRTSGMAQETQYF. DNA of the CDR3: TGTGCCAGCAGCCTCCGGACTAGCGGGATGGCCCAAGAGACCCAGTACTTC. The chain employs TRBV3-1 and TRBJ2-5, with 12 bases fitting TRBD2. The CDR3 runs 17 residues. CDR1 is LGHDT and CDR2 is YNNKEL in the germline V gene (reference sequence). Trimming removed 4 bases from V and 1 base from J; junction bases left unmatched: 7.

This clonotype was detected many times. CDR3 in amino acids: CASSQVAGGPYNEQFF. CDR3 coding DNA: TGCGCCAGCAGCCAAGTTGCGGGAGGCCCCTACAATGAGCAGTTCTTC. The chain has TRBV4-3 and TRBJ2-1; TRBD2 aligns across 8 bases. Germline CDR1 is LGHNA and CDR2 is YSLEER. The CDR3 has 16 residues. The V and J ends lost 1 base and 2 bases, in that order; junction bases with no gene match: 4.

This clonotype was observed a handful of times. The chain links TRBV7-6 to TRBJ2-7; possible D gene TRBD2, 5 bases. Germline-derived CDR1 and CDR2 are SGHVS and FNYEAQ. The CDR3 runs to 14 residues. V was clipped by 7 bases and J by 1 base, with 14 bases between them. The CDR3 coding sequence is TGTGCCAGCACGAGGACTGACGGGTCCTACGAGCAGTACTTC. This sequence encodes CASTRTDGSYEQYF.

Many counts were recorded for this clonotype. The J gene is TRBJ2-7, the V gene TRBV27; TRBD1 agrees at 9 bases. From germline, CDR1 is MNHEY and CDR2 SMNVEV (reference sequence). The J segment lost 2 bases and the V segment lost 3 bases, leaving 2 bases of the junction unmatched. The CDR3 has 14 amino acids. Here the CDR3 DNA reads TGTGCCAGCAGTTTGTGGACAGGGGCCTACGAGCAGTACTTC. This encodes CASSLWTGAYEQYF.

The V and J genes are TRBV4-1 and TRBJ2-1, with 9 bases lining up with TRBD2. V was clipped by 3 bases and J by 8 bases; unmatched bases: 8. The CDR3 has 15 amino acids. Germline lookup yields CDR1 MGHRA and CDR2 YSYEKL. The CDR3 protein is CASSQHSGSGYEQFF. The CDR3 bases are TGCGCCAGCAGCCAGCATAGCGGGAGTGGTTATGAGCAGTTCTTC.

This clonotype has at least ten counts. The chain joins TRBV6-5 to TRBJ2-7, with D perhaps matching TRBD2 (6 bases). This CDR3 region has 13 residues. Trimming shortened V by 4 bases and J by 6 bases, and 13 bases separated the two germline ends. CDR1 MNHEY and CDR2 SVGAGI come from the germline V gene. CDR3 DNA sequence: TGTGCCAGCAGTTTGGCGGGGTCTCGCGAGCAGTACTTC. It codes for CASSLAGSREQYF.

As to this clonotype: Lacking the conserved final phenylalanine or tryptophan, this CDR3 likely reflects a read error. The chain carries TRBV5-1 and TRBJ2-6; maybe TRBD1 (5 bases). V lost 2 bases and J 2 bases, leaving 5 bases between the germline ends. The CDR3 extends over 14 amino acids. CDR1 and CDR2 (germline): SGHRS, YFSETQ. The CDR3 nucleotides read TGCGCCAGCAGCTTAGGGGCTGGGGCCAACGTCCTGACTTCC. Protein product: CASSLGAGANVLTS.

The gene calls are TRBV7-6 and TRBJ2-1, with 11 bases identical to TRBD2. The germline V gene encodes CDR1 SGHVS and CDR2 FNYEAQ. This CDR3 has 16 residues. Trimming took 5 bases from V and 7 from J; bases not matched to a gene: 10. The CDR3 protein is CASSAPLAGDGNEQFF. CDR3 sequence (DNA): TGTGCCAGCAGCGCACCACTAGCGGGAGACGGTAATGAGCAGTTCTTC.

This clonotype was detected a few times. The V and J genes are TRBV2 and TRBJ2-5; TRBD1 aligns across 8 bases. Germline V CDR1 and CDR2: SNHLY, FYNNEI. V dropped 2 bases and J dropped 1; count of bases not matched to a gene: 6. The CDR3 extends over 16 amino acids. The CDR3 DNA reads TGTGCCAGCAGTGAACCCTGGACAGGGACCCAAGAGACCCAGTACTTC. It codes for CASSEPWTGTQETQYF.

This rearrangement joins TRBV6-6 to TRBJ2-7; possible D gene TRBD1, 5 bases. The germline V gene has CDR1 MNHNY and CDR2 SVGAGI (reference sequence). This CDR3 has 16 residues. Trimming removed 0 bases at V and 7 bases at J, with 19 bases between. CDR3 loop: CASSYSSRPYPGEQYF. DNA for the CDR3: TGTGCCAGCAGTTACTCGAGTCGTCCGTACCCAGGGGAGCAGTACTTC.

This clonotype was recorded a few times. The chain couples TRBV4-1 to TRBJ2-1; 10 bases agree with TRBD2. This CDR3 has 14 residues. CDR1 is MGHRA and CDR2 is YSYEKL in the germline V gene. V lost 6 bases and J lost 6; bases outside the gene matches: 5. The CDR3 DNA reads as TGCGCCAGCAGTGGACTAGCGGTTGGCAATGAGCAGTTCTTC. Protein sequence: CASSGLAVGNEQFF.